The clone carrying this T cell receptor beta chain has more than one count but fewer than ten. TCRdb analysed the 5' RACE reads with MiXCR anew, one entry per CDR3 protein. The sample contains a few hundred thousand distinct CDR3 sequences, 20% to 25% of which appear only once. With V trimmed by 3 bases and J by 5 bases, 8 bases remained unmatched. CDR3 length: 16 amino acids. This specimen comes from a study of T-cell memory formation after mild COVID-19. As for the study in general: Largely donor-specific TCR clusters were found.

The chain is built from TRBV12-3 or TRBV12-4 and TRBJ2-3; 10 positions agree with TRBD2. The sample consisted of PBMCs or a T cell subset sorted from them (not recorded which). The receptor was isolated from an adult woman who had mild COVID-19 (a few samples of this study predate the infection). Cell type and time point are not known. The CDR3 sequence is CASSLGEVAGGDTQYF. DNA of the CDR3: TGTGCCAGCAGTTTGGGGGAGGTAGCGGGAGGAGATACGCAGTATTTT.